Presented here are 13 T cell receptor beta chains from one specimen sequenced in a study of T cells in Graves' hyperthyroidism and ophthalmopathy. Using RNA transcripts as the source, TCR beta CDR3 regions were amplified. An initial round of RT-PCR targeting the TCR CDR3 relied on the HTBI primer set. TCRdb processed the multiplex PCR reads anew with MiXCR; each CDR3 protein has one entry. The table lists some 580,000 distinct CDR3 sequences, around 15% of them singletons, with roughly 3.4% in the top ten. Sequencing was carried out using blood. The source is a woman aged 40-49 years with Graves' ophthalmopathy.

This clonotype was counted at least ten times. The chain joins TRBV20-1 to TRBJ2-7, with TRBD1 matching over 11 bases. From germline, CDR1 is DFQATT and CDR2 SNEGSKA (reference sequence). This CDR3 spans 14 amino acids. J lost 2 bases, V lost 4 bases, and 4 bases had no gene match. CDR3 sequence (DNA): TGCAGTGCTAACCGGGACAGGGGGACCTACGAGCAGTACTTC. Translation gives CSANRDRGTYEQYF.

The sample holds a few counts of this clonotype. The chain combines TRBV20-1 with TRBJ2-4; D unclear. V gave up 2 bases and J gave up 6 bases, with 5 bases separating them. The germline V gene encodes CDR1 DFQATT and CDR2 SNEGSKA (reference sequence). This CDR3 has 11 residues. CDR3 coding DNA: TGCAGTGCTAGAACACTAAACATTCAGTACTTC. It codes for CSARTLNIQYF.

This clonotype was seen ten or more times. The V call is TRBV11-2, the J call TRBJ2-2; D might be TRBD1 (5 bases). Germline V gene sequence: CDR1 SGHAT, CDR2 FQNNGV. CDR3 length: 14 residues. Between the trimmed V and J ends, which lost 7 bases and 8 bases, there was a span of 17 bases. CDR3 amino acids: CASTNFGARGELFF. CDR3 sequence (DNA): TGTGCCAGCACCAATTTTGGGGCGCGGGGGGAGCTGTTTTTT.

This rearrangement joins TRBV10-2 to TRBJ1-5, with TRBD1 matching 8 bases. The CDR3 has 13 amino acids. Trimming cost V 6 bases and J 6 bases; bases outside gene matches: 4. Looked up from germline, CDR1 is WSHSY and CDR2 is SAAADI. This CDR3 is CASSTGTGQPQHF. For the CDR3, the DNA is TGCGCCAGCAGCACAGGGACAGGTCAGCCCCAGCATTTT.

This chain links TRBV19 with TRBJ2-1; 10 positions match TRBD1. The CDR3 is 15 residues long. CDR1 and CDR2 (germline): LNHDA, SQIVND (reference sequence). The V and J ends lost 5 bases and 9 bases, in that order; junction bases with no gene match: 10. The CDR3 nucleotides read TGTGCCAGTAGTCCAGGGACAGGGGAACGTTTTGAGCAGTTCTTC. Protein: CASSPGTGERFEQFF.

The CDR3 coding sequence is TGTGCCAGCTCGACAGGGCTTCGCCAGCCCCAGCATTTT. Protein: CASSTGLRQPQHF. This chain uses TRBV6-1 with TRBJ1-5; TRBD1 aligns across 7 bases. J was trimmed by 7 bases and V by 8 bases; bases with no gene match: 8. The V gene's germline CDR1 is MNHNS and CDR2 SASEGT. The CDR3 is 13 residues long.

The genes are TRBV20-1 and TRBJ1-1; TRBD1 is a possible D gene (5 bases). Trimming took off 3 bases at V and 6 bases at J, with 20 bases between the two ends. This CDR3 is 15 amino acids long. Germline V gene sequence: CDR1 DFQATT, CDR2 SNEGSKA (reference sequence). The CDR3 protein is CSARGGGMIVAEAFF. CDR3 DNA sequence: TGCAGTGCTAGGGGGGGGGGGATGATAGTCGCTGAAGCTTTCTTT.

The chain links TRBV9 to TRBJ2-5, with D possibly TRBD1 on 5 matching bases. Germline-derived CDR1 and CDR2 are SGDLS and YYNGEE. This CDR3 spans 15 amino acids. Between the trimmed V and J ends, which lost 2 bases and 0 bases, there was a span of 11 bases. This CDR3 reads CASSVNGHHQETQYF. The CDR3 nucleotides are TGTGCCAGCAGCGTGAACGGACACCACCAAGAGACCCAGTACTTC.

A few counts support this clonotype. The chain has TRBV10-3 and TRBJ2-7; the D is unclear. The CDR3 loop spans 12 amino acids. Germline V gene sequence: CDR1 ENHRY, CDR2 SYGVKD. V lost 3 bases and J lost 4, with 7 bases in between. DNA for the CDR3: TGTGCCATCAGTGACCGGGCTTACGAGCAGTACTTC. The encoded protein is CAISDRAYEQYF.

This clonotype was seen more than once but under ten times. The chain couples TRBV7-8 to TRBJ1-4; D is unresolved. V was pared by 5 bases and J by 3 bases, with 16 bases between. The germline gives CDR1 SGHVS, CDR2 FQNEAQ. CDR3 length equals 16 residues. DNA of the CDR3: TGTGCCAGCAGCGCTAGACCGAGACAAGCTAATGAAAAACTGTTTTTT. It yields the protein CASSARPRQANEKLFF.

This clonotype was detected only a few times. The CDR3 nucleotides read TGTGCCAGCAGTTTACGGGACAGTAGATATACTGAAGCTTTCTTT. Translating it yields CASSLRDSRYTEAFF. V and J are TRBV27 and TRBJ1-1; 7 positions match TRBD1. CDR1 and CDR2 from the germline V gene are MNHEY and SMNVEV (reference sequence). V trimming: 2 bases; J trimming: 5 bases; junction bases outside the gene matches: 8. The CDR3 length is 15 residues.

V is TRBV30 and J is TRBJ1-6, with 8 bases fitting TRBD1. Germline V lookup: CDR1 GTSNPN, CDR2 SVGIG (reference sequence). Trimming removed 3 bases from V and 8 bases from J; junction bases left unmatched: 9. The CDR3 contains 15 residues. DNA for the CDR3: TGTGCCTGGAGGCGGACAGGGAGTGTTTATTCACCCCTCCACTTT. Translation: CAWRRTGSVYSPLHF. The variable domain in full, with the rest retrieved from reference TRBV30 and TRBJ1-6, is SQTIHQWPATLVQPVGSPLSLECTVEGTSNPNLYWYRQAAGRGLQLLFYSVGIGQISSEVPQNLSASRPQDRQFILSSKKLLLSDSGFYLCAWRRTGSVYSPLHFGNGTRLTVT.

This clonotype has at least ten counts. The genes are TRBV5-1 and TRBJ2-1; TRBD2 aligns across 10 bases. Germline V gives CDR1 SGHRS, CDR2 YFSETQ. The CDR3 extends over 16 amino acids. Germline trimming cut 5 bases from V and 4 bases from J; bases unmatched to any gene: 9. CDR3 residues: CASSPDVSGGYNEQFF. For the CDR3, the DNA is TGCGCCAGCAGTCCGGACGTTAGCGGGGGGTACAATGAGCAGTTCTTC.